This TCR beta chain was recorded in a study of shared clonotypes between healthy human individuals (TCRdb year 2020). Turning to the overall study: Three men and two women, aged 18 to 49 years, made up the cohort. Per donor, three plates each were used for CD4 naive and CD4 memory, two for CD8 naive, and one for CD8 memory. Each donor's leukapheresis produced roughly between about 0.85 and 10 billion PBMCs. To estimate repertoire size and how much clonotype sharing occurs between individuals, the study deeply sequenced the blood TCR repertoires of roughly 5 healthy adults. Libraries were prepared and TCR repertoires were sequenced by different laboratories using diverse techniques, in order to increase sequencing depth and limit assay-specific biases.

Study-wide conclusions, independent of this receptor: Incomplete sequencing was indicated by rarefaction of sorted-subset datasets, despite the large sequencing depth. Pairwise subsampling led to the expectation that sequencing depth would affect the degree of clonotype sharing among donors. Compared with non-shared clonotypes, the clonotypes found in all four sorted-subset donors had higher generation probabilities. The genetic and exposure-history diversity represented was limited by the small number of donors. Around 5% of naive CD4, 3% to 3.5% of naive CD8, around 2.3% of memory CD4, and 0.35% to 0.4% of memory CD8 clonotypes were shared across a few donors. Sampling was restricted to blood, and TCR repertoires in tissues likely differ from the TCR repertoires found in blood. Naive subsets generally had larger estimated clonotype richness than memory subsets did.

As for this clone: Its antigen remains unidentified. No much larger clone is present one base from it, and per-base qualities are unavailable.

CDR1 MDHEN and CDR2 SYDVKM were looked up in the germline V gene. From the cysteine through the phenylalanine, the CDR3 covers 15 amino acids. CDR3 DNA is the only sequence kept; it has 45 bases, read in frame from the first base. V loses 3 bases of germline sequence and J loses 1 base, and the interval between the two ends is 13 bases. Using the deep immunoSEQ assay, TCR CDR3 regions were amplified from genomic DNA by multiplex PCR. Genomic DNA extracted from each cell subset was distributed evenly over all wells of several immunoSEQ 96-well plates, and each plate served as one replicate. For sorted subsets, 150 to 250 ng genomic DNA, equal to tens of thousands of T cell genomes, was loaded into each replicate PCR. The purified libraries were quantified using a Qubit 3.0 fluorometer, sized with a Bioanalyzer 2100, and then quantified again using the KAPA Library Quantification kit. Each immunoSEQ 96-well plate was sequenced on its own single-read 150-cycle Illumina NextSeq 550 flow cell. In the source study's methods: Because the immunoSEQ output included only junctional sequences and no quality scores, the filtering could not be the same as the filtering used for full-length reads. Sequences were annotated with PyIR, a Python wrapper for IgBLAST v1.9, and V/J genes and CDR3 were assigned using IMGT germline references. Reads with weak V/J assignments (E-value above 1e-6), missing CDR3, stop codons, out-of-frame junctions, or ambiguous translated residues were removed. A V3J clonotype was defined by an identical inferred V gene, J gene, and CDR3 amino acid sequence. To compute the percentage overlap between repertoires, the number of shared unique clonotypes was divided by the size of the smaller repertoire. Three approaches were used to assess repertoire richness: RTK rarefaction, the Chao1 estimator, and Recon v2.1 estimates of unobserved clonotypes. OLGA was used to compute generation probabilities for all TCRbeta clonotypes that the gDNA method yielded from a few donors. Entries here come from immuneACCESS through TCRdb and include only in-frame sequences with V and J called. Some clones fail to appear in such tables; in the studies checked, an unresolved V gene covers under half of the shortfall, and the cause of the remainder is unknown. V, J and clone size reflect that table, while D and trimming were determined from the DNA. The sample table contains around 1.6 million clones; only one count was recorded for roughly 98% of them. 0.45% of the sample comes from the top ten.

Donors were healthy HIV-negative adults with no recently reported acute infections or vaccinations. Only Caucasian adults living in Nashville, Tennessee, USA were represented among the donors. CD4+ T cells were enriched by magnetic negative selection, after which naive cells were positively selected on CD45RA and the negative fraction was taken as the memory subset. Blood was collected by leukapheresis, and PBMCs were isolated by Ficoll-Histopaque density gradient centrifugation and then cryopreserved in liquid nitrogen vapor phase. Analytical flow cytometry was used to check the purity and quantity of each magnetically sorted T cell population. Genomic DNA was isolated from each sorted fraction and quantified by UV absorbance on a Nanodrop 2000c.

The chain uses TRBV28 and TRBJ2-7; matching of 6 bases hints at TRBD2 as the D gene. This TCR derives from a man aged 30-40 years in good health. Specimen: naive CD4+ T cells sorted from blood. The meaning of the sample's cell subset or site label: CD45RA+ positively selected. The nucleotides read TGTGCCAGCAGTTTCCAGGGCGGGAATTCCTACGAGCAGTACTTC. This encodes CASSFQGGNSYEQYF.